The 13 T cell receptor beta chains below come from one sample, sequenced in a study. Cells sorted as Tregs were CD4+, CD25+ and CD127-/low. TCRdb used MiXCR to reprocess the 5' RACE reads, holding one entry per CDR3 protein. In the table there are approximately 50,000 distinct CDR3 sequences, less than 25% of which are singletons. Sequencing was carried out using tumor-infiltrating Tregs sorted from the breast tumor. Every receptor here comes from a female donor with breast cancer.

In regard to this clonotype: This clone may be a read error of a much larger clone one base away. This sequence joins TRBV6-1 and TRBJ1-3; D gene ambiguous. Germline CDR1 reads MNHNS; CDR2 reads SASEGT. This CDR3 is 16 amino acids long. The ends were cut back, 2 bases at V and 2 bases at J, with 13 bases in the middle. CDR3 amino acids: CASSEMKGKTGNTIYF. The CDR3, as DNA: TGTGCCAGCAGTGAAATGAAGGGAAAGACTGGAAACACCATATATTTT.

This clonotype was recorded a few times. The chain uses TRBV9 and TRBJ2-2; 15 bases map to TRBD2. CDR3 length: 18 residues. The ends lost 4 bases at V and 5 bases at J; junction bases unmatched: 9. CDR1 is SGDLS and CDR2 is YYNGEE in the germline V gene. The CDR3: CASSLGTSGRRVTGELFF. In nucleotides, the CDR3 is TGTGCCAGCAGCCTCGGGACTAGCGGGAGGCGGGTGACCGGGGAGCTGTTTTTT.

This clonotype was detected many times. CDR3 bases: TGTGCCAGCAGCCGGGGTTCTCAGGAGAACACTGAAGCTTTCTTT. Translation gives CASSRGSQENTEAFF. The chain uses TRBV4-2 and TRBJ1-1; D remains ambiguous. The CDR3 sequence is 15 residues long. Trimming cost V 4 bases and J 1 base, with 13 bases left between them. From germline, CDR1 is LGHNA and CDR2 YNFKEQ.

V and J are TRBV20-1 and TRBJ2-7; D is ambiguous. CDR3 size: 11 residues. CDR1 and CDR2 (germline): DFQATT, SNEGSKA (reference sequence). Between the trimmed V and J ends, which lost 6 bases and 2 bases, there was a span of 8 bases. The CDR3 nucleotides read TGCAGTGCCCTCTTGGCCTACGAGCAGTACTTC. Translation: CSALLAYEQYF.

About this clonotype itself: Germline and junction disagree at one end, which may indicate a read error. This CDR3 reads CASSPTGNTDTQYF. Written as DNA, the CDR3 is TGTGCTAGCAGCCCAACGGGGAACACAGATACGCAGTATTTT. This chain links TRBV7-7 with TRBJ2-3, with D maybe TRBD2 (5 bases). The CDR3 contains 14 residues. CDR1 is SSHAT, CDR2 FNYEAQ, per germline (reference sequence).

This clonotype was counted between two and nine times. The V and J genes are TRBV4-1 and TRBJ1-5; unclear D gene. The CDR3 contains 13 residues. The V end was cut by 2 bases, the J end by 3 bases, with 5 bases between. Germline V gene sequence: CDR1 MGHRA, CDR2 YSYEKL. This CDR3 reads CASSQLPNQPQHF. CDR3 bases: TGCGCCAGCAGCCAACTCCCCAATCAGCCCCAGCATTTT.

The sample holds a few counts of this clonotype. Its ends do not fully match the called genes, so a read error is possible. The rearrangement links TRBV19 to TRBJ1-1; tentatively, D is TRBD1 (5 bases). Germline-derived CDR1 and CDR2 are LNHDA and SQIVND (reference sequence). The CDR3 spans 16 residues. The CDR3: CASSPVAGLMNTEAFF. The CDR3 DNA sequence: TGTGCCAGTAGTCCCGTGGCAGGGCTTATGAACACTGAGGCTTTCTTT.

This clonotype has more than one count but fewer than ten. This chain uses TRBV12-5 with TRBJ2-7; maybe TRBD1 (7 bases). The germline CDR1 and CDR2 sequences are LGHNT and FRNRAP. This CDR3 has 19 residues. V lost 3 bases and J 3 bases, leaving 27 bases between the germline ends. CDR3 region: CASGLVLFGRGRGDYEQYF. As DNA, the CDR3 is TGTGCTAGTGGTTTAGTACTATTCGGTCGGGGCAGGGGGGACTACGAGCAGTACTTC. Looking up the rest from reference TRBV12-5 and TRBJ2-7 gives the full variable domain: DARVTQTPRHKVTEMGQEVTMRCQPILGHNTVFWYRQTMMQGLELLAYFRNRAPLDDSGMPKDRFSAEMPDATLATLKIQPSEPRDSAVYFCASGLVLFGRGRGDYEQYFGPGTRLTVT.

This clonotype was seen many times. The rearrangement links TRBV7-2 to TRBJ2-1; the match to TRBD2 covers 8 bases. Germline loops: CDR1 SGHTA, CDR2 FQGNSA. The V segment lost 5 bases and the J segment 9 bases; nucleotides outside the gene matches: 12. The CDR3 sequence is 15 residues long. In nucleotides, the CDR3 is TGTGCCAGCAGCCCGGAGAGCGGGGGTTATGGTGAGCAGTTCTTC. Its protein product is CASSPESGGYGEQFF.

This chain joins TRBV12-3 or TRBV12-4 and TRBJ2-1; the D gene is possibly TRBD2 (6 bases). Trimming left V 6 bases short and J 6 bases short, with 18 bases between. There are 15 residues in the CDR3. CDR3 bases: TGTGCCAGCAGCCGCGGGCAGTTCGGGAGCAATGAGCAGTTCTTC. Amino acids: CASSRGQFGSNEQFF.

Worth noting for this clonotype: Since a much larger clone is just one base distant, this may be a read error. V is TRBV20-1 and J is TRBJ2-1; 9 bases are a match to TRBD1. The CDR3 has 14 amino acids. The V segment lost 7 bases and the J segment 9 bases; nucleotides outside the gene matches: 13. Germline CDR1 reads DFQATT; CDR2 reads SNEGSKA (reference sequence). In DNA, the CDR3 is TGCAGTGTCCTTACAGGGGGCTGGGCTGGTGAGCAGTTCTTC. Protein product: CSVLTGGWAGEQFF.

The genes are TRBV28 and TRBJ2-1; 7 bases fit TRBD1. From germline, CDR1 is MDHEN and CDR2 SYDVKM. Trimming removed 6 bases from V and 0 bases from J; junction bases left unmatched: 5. The CDR3 covers 15 residues. DNA for the CDR3: TGTGCCAGCAGCTGGGACAGTATCTCCTACAATGAGCAGTTCTTC. Its protein product is CASSWDSISYNEQFF.

The gene calls are TRBV7-8 and TRBJ2-1; D is undetermined. There are 16 residues in the CDR3. The germline V and J ends were trimmed by 6 bases and 6 bases, with 21 bases remaining between them. The germline V gene has CDR1 SGHVS and CDR2 FQNEAQ. The CDR3 is CASSLRFTGVTNEQFF. Here the CDR3 DNA reads TGTGCCAGCAGTTTACGCTTCACGGGCGTAACCAATGAGCAGTTCTTC.